This T cell receptor beta chain was identified during a study of blood T cell repertoires in COVID-19. The CDR3 has 15 amino acids. The germline CDR1 and CDR2 sequences are KGHSH and LQKENI. Trimming stripped 6 bases from V and 3 bases from J, with 14 bases between. Per the original data handling: Amplification of reference gene primers was used by the study to estimate nucleated cell counts. Clones were read by immunoSEQ multiplex PCR, and TCRdb kept only the in-frame ones, dropping some. Clone size and the V and J calls come from that table; the DNA yielded D and trimming. The sample consists of 170,000 or so clones, about 83% of them appearing once.

The V gene is TRBV18, the J gene TRBJ2-2; maybe TRBD2 (5 bases). The specimen was peripheral blood. This sequence was found in a woman younger than 30 who had recovered from COVID-19. This chain's CDR3 is CASSRLARHTGELFF. CDR3 DNA sequence: TGTGCCAGCTCCCGTCTAGCCCGACACACCGGGGAGCTGTTTTTT.